The 5 T cell receptor beta chains reported below all come from one sample, sequenced in a study of blood T cell repertoires in COVID-19. TCRdb keeps only in-frame clones here, not all; method: immunoSEQ multiplex PCR. The table has hundreds of thousands of clones, around 92% seen once; the top ten hold less than 3.5%. The source material was PBMCs or T cells enriched from blood (not recorded which). These receptors were taken from a woman between 45 and 60 years old who had been exposed to COVID-19.

The chain joins TRBV28 to TRBJ1-1; 8 positions agree with TRBD1. Losses at the gene ends were 4 bases for V and 0 bases for J; bases not matched to a gene: 4. CDR1 is MDHEN, CDR2 SYDVKM, per germline. CDR3 length: 15 residues. CDR3 DNA: TGTGCCAGCAGTTCAGGGGGCTCGCTGAACACTGAAGCTTTCTTT. It yields the protein CASSSGGSLNTEAFF.

The V gene is TRBV3-1 (or the pseudogene TRBV3-2), the J gene TRBJ1-2; possible D gene TRBD1, 6 bases. The CDR3 has 17 residues. V dropped 4 bases and J dropped 5 bases, with 23 bases sitting between them. Germline V gene sequence: CDR1 LGHDT, CDR2 YNNKEL (reference sequence). For the CDR3, the DNA is TGTGCCAGCAGCCCCCGGACAGCGGGAAAACTTACGTATGGCTACACCTTC. It codes for CASSPRTAGKLTYGYTF.

The genes are TRBV15 and TRBJ1-2; 8 nucleotides align to TRBD1. J gave up 8 bases and V 0 bases, and 8 bases lay outside the gene matches. This CDR3 spans 15 amino acids. Germline loops: CDR1 LNHNV, CDR2 YYDKDF (reference sequence). CDR3 sequence reads: CATSREPQGAEGYTF. Here the CDR3 DNA reads TGTGCCACCAGCAGAGAACCTCAGGGGGCAGAGGGCTACACCTTC.

The chain links TRBV27 to TRBJ2-3, with a weak D call TRBD1 (6 bases). The CDR3 has 13 amino acids. Trimming cost V 7 bases and J 1 base, with 9 bases left between them. Germline values: CDR1 MNHEY, CDR2 SMNVEV (reference sequence). In DNA, the CDR3 is TGTGCCAGCAACAGGGCTGGCACAGATACGCAGTATTTT. Its protein is CASNRAGTDTQYF.

This clone was recorded only once. The rearrangement joins TRBV15 to TRBJ2-3; no clear D. The CDR3 extends over 15 amino acids. V was cut by 1 base and J by 2 bases, with 10 bases left in between. The germline V gene encodes CDR1 LNHNV and CDR2 YYDKDF (reference sequence). CDR3 bases: TGTGCCACCAGCAGAGCAGGCTCCTACACAGATACGCAGTATTTT. Translation: CATSRAGSYTDTQYF.